The 25 T cell receptor beta chains presented below share a single source sample, sequenced in a study of cytotoxic CD8 clonotypes in ibrutinib-treated CLL. TCRdb keeps only in-frame clones here, not all; method: immunoSEQ multiplex PCR. The sample lists around 130,000 clones, around 84% seen once, with 3.3% in the top ten. The sequences come from PBMCs, collected after 24 months of ibrutinib treatment. Every receptor here comes from a human donor with chronic lymphocytic leukemia.

The CDR3 is CATTEGAGANVLTF. CDR3 bases: TGTGCCACAACCGAGGGTGCTGGGGCCAACGTCCTGACTTTC. This chain links TRBV7-9 with TRBJ2-6, with a weak D call TRBD2 (5 bases). Germline lookup yields CDR1 SEHNR and CDR2 FQNEAQ (reference sequence). This CDR3 has 14 amino acids. V was shortened by 10 bases and J by 2 bases, with 12 bases between the two germline ends.

The V gene is TRBV5-4, the J gene TRBJ2-3, with TRBD2 identical over 10 bases. From germline, CDR1 is SGHNT and CDR2 YYREEE (reference sequence). This CDR3 comprises 15 residues. Germline trimming cut 4 bases from V and 6 bases from J; bases unmatched to any gene: 8. CDR3 loop: CASSQSGGAVDTQYF. CDR3 sequence (DNA): TGTGCCAGCAGCCAGAGCGGGGGGGCCGTGGATACGCAGTATTTT.

The chain is built from TRBV7-9 and TRBJ2-5, with 7 nucleotides matching TRBD1. Germline V lookup: CDR1 SEHNR, CDR2 FQNEAQ (reference sequence). Germline trimming cut 4 bases from V and 3 bases from J; bases unmatched to any gene: 8. The CDR3 is made up of 15 amino acids. CDR3 sequence (DNA): TGTGCCAGCAGCTCCGGACGGGGACAGAAAGAGACCCAGTACTTC. It yields the protein CASSSGRGQKETQYF.

In its sample, this clone was seen once. The V gene is TRBV5-4, the J gene TRBJ2-2, with D tentatively TRBD2 (6 bases). This CDR3 has 15 amino acids. V was cut by 4 bases and J by 2 bases, with 12 bases left in between. Germline CDR1 and CDR2: SGHNT and YYREEE (reference sequence). CDR3 in amino acids: CASSTGGGNTGELFF. The CDR3 DNA follows: TGTGCCAGCAGCACCGGGGGAGGAAACACCGGGGAGCTGTTTTTT.

This clone was counted between two and nine times. V gene TRBV6-6 combines with J gene TRBJ1-2; D is perhaps TRBD1 (5 bases). The germline V and J ends were trimmed by 4 bases and 4 bases, with 16 bases remaining between them. This CDR3 is 15 amino acids long. In germline, CDR1 is MNHNY, CDR2 SVGAGI (reference sequence). CDR3 nucleotides: TGTGCCAGCAGTTCCTCGACAGAAGCTAGCTATGGCTACACCTTC. Protein: CASSSSTEASYGYTF.

The V gene is TRBV19, the J gene TRBJ1-1; TRBD1 might be the D (5 bases). This CDR3 is built from 13 residues. The germline gives CDR1 LNHDA, CDR2 SQIVND (reference sequence). Trimming left V 7 bases short and J 4 bases short, with 13 bases between. The CDR3 spells CASKTGGGTEAFF. The CDR3 bases are TGTGCCAGTAAAACAGGTGGCGGCACTGAAGCTTTCTTT.

The genes are TRBV10-3 and TRBJ2-1, with 7 bases lining up with TRBD2. The CDR3 spans 11 residues. J gave up 7 bases and V 8 bases, and 2 bases lay outside the gene matches. From germline, CDR1 is ENHRY and CDR2 SYGVKD. The CDR3, as DNA: TGTGCCATCGGGAGGGGAAATGAGCAGTTCTTC. Translating gives CAIGRGNEQFF.

The rearrangement links TRBV6-6 to TRBJ1-6; no definite D call. There are 15 residues in the CDR3. The V end lost 5 bases, the J end lost 2 bases, and 10 bases lay between the germline ends. Germline V lookup: CDR1 MNHNY, CDR2 SVGAGI (reference sequence). The CDR3 region has the DNA TGTGCCAGCAGTGCCCGGCAGCCCTATAATTCACCCCTCCACTTT. Encoded protein: CASSARQPYNSPLHF.

This clone was counted a single time. V and J are TRBV11-3 and TRBJ2-1, with D possibly being TRBD1 (5 bases). Trimming pared 4 bases from V and 6 bases from J, leaving 16 bases between. This CDR3 comprises 15 residues. Germline CDR1 and CDR2: SGHNT and YENEEA. The CDR3, as DNA: TGTGCCAGCAGCTCGGACCCCAGGGCCCCCAATGAGCAGTTCTTC. Translated, it gives CASSSDPRAPNEQFF.

The genes are TRBV7-9 and TRBJ2-2; 12 bases are a match to TRBD2. Germline V gives CDR1 SEHNR, CDR2 FQNEAQ (reference sequence). Trimming removed 5 bases from V and 3 bases from J; junction bases left unmatched: 10. CDR3 length: 18 residues. CDR3 in DNA: TGTGCCAGCAGCCCTCGGACTAGCGGGGTCGACTACACCGGGGAGCTGTTTTTT. The encoded protein is CASSPRTSGVDYTGELFF.

This chain joins TRBV5-4 and TRBJ2-7, with D unresolved. V shed 2 bases and J shed 1 base, with 7 bases lying between them. The CDR3 spans 13 residues. CDR1 is SGHNT, CDR2 YYREEE, per germline (reference sequence). The CDR3 nucleotides read TGTGCCAGCAGCTTTGGGATTTCCTACGAGCAGTACTTC. Its translation: CASSFGISYEQYF.

The V gene is TRBV7-2, the J gene TRBJ2-1; D may be TRBD1 or TRBD2 (5 bases each). The V gene lost 5 bases and the J gene lost 0 bases, with 11 bases spanning the gap. This CDR3 comprises 15 residues. Germline CDR1 reads SGHTA; CDR2 reads FQGNSA. The CDR3 here is CASSPGPNSYNEQFF. The CDR3 region has the DNA TGTGCCAGCAGCCCGGGACCCAACTCCTACAATGAGCAGTTCTTC.

V gene TRBV6-1 combines with J gene TRBJ2-5; D is unclear. From germline, CDR1 is MNHNS and CDR2 SASEGT. The CDR3 totals 13 residues. The V end lost 10 bases, the J end lost 1 base, and 13 bases lay between the germline ends. CDR3: CATGELLQETQYF. In nucleotides, the CDR3 is TGTGCCACCGGAGAGTTGCTCCAAGAGACCCAGTACTTC.

CDR3: CASRRTGNQPQHF. DNA for the CDR3: TGTGCCAGCAGACGGACGGGGAATCAGCCCCAGCATTTT. V gene TRBV6-5 combines with J gene TRBJ1-5, with D unresolved. Germline CDR1 and CDR2: MNHEY and SVGAGI. The V end was cut by 6 bases, the J end by 4 bases, with 10 bases between. CDR3 length equals 13 residues.

This clone has more than one count but fewer than ten. The CDR3 DNA follows: TGTGCCAGCAGCTTAGTTGGGTCCGGGGAGCTGTTTTTT. Protein product: CASSLVGSGELFF. The chain uses TRBV7-2 and TRBJ2-2, with D hard to call. CDR1 is SGHTA, CDR2 FQGNSA, per germline. Trimming left V 1 base short and J 6 bases short, with 6 bases between. This CDR3 has 13 residues.

CDR3 DNA: TGTGCCAGCAGCTTAACTCTACAGGGGCATCAAGAGCAGTACTTC. Encoded protein: CASSLTLQGHQEQYF. The rearrangement joins TRBV7-2 to TRBJ2-7; 7 nucleotides agree with TRBD1. The germline V gene has CDR1 SGHTA and CDR2 FQGNSA. V gave up 2 bases and J gave up 7 bases; unmatched junction bases: 11. The CDR3 loop spans 15 amino acids.

The chain recombines TRBV5-8 with TRBJ1-5; possible D gene TRBD1, 5 bases. The CDR3 extends over 16 amino acids. Germline V gene lookup returns CDR1 SGHTS and CDR2 YDEGEE. V was clipped by 4 bases and J by 3 bases, with 17 bases between them. The CDR3 reads CASSHRDGRDNQPQHF. The CDR3 nucleotides are TGTGCCAGCAGCCATCGGGATGGCAGGGACAATCAGCCCCAGCATTTT.

V is TRBV5-8 and J is TRBJ1-3, with a weak D call TRBD1 (6 bases). Germline CDR1 reads SGHTS; CDR2 reads YDEGEE. The CDR3 is 15 residues long. Trimming removed 4 bases from V and 4 bases from J, with 15 bases in between. CDR3 nucleotide sequence: TGTGCCAGCAGCCCCGGACAGAACCACGGAAACACCATATATTTT. Translated, it gives CASSPGQNHGNTIYF.

The rearrangement uses TRBV18 and TRBJ2-2; D is perhaps TRBD1 (6 bases). The CDR3 runs 15 residues. V was clipped by 0 bases and J by 5 bases, with 10 bases between them. CDR1 is KGHSH and CDR2 is LQKENI in the germline V gene. Written as DNA, the CDR3 is TGTGCCAGCTCACCACCTCCAGGGGTGACCGGGGAGCTGTTTTTT. The encoded protein is CASSPPPGVTGELFF.

V is TRBV9 and J is TRBJ2-4; TRBD1 or TRBD2 may be the D gene (5 bases each). The CDR3 covers 15 residues. CDR1 SGDLS and CDR2 YYNGEE come from the germline V gene. V lost 0 bases and J 0 bases, leaving 7 bases between the germline ends. Here the CDR3 reads CASSVGGTAKNIQYF. The CDR3 nucleotides are TGTGCCAGCAGCGTAGGAGGGACAGCCAAAAACATTCAGTACTTC.

The table lists this clone with a few counts. This sequence joins TRBV5-4 and TRBJ2-3; maybe TRBD2 (7 bases). This CDR3 is 16 amino acids long. V lost 1 base, J lost 2 bases, and 14 bases lay in between. Germline CDR1 is SGHNT and CDR2 is YYREEE (reference sequence). The CDR3 loop is CASSLSGGHPTDTQYF. The CDR3, as DNA: TGTGCCAGCAGCTTGTCGGGGGGCCACCCCACAGATACGCAGTATTTT.

The V and J genes are TRBV28 and TRBJ2-6; tentative D call: TRBD1 (5 bases). This CDR3 has 15 amino acids. Between the trimmed V and J ends, which lost 5 bases and 2 bases, there was a span of 10 bases. Germline CDR1 MDHEN, CDR2 SYDVKM. As DNA, the CDR3 is TGTGCCAGCAGTACCCAGGGTGCTGGGGCCAACGTCCTGACTTTC. Its protein product is CASSTQGAGANVLTF.

The V gene is TRBV2, the J gene TRBJ1-4, with 7 nucleotides matching TRBD1. Trimming removed 6 bases from V and 3 bases from J; junction bases left unmatched: 1. The length of the CDR3 is 13 residues. The germline V gene has CDR1 SNHLY and CDR2 FYNNEI. CDR3 sequence reads: CASRRGPNEKLFF. The CDR3 DNA is TGTGCCAGCAGGAGGGGGCCTAATGAAAAACTGTTTTTT. The full variable domain, with the rest looked up from reference TRBV2 and TRBJ1-4, is EPEVTQTPSHQVTQMGQEVILRCVPISNHLYFYWYRQILGQKVEFLVSFYNNEISEKSEIFDDQFSVERPDGSNFTLKIRSTKLEDSAMYFCASRRGPNEKLFFGSGTQLSVL.

In its sample, this clone was seen once. The J gene is TRBJ2-7, the V gene TRBV27; either TRBD1 or TRBD2 may fit D (5 bases each). Trimming took 6 bases from V and 4 from J, leaving 13 bases between them. CDR1 is MNHEY and CDR2 is SMNVEV in the germline V gene (reference sequence). The CDR3 contains 13 residues. The CDR3 DNA follows: TGTGCCAGCAGCCGGACGGGGACGTACGAGCAGTACTTC. As protein: CASSRTGTYEQYF.

The chain uses TRBV4-3 and TRBJ2-3, with D unresolved. This CDR3 comprises 14 residues. With 0 bases removed from V and 10 bases from J, the gap between germline ends came to 14 bases. In germline, CDR1 is LGHNA, CDR2 YSLEER. This chain's CDR3 is CASSQDHRVQSQYF. CDR3 DNA: TGCGCCAGCAGCCAAGATCATCGGGTCCAGTCGCAGTATTTT.